These 29 T cell receptor beta chains share one sample of origin, sequenced in a study of OX40 agonist ivuxolimab in advanced cancers. Library preparation was by the immunoSEQ multiplex PCR assay. The clones in this table, taken by TCRdb from immuneACCESS, are in-frame only. Not every clone is retained; where verified, under half of the shortfall comes from an unresolved V gene, and the cause of the rest is unknown. The sample table shows 60,000 to 75,000 clones, and about 83% are seen once. Around 25% of the sample is in the top ten clones. Specimen: CD4+ or CD8+ T cells sorted from blood, collected in a trial of the OX40 agonist ivuxolimab. The receptors derive from an adult with an advanced solid tumor such as melanoma, head and neck, liver or kidney cancer.

The V gene is TRBV2, the J gene TRBJ2-5; D is perhaps TRBD1 (6 bases). In germline, CDR1 is SNHLY, CDR2 FYNNEI. The CDR3 runs 13 residues. V lost 6 bases to trimming and J lost 1 base, with 9 bases between them. Here the CDR3 DNA reads TGTGCCAGCAGCCGCAGGGGCCAAGAGACCCAGTACTTC. This sequence encodes CASSRRGQETQYF.

The J gene is TRBJ2-1, the V gene TRBV7-8, with TRBD2 matching over 11 bases. CDR1 SGHVS and CDR2 FQNEAQ come from the germline V gene. The trim removed 5 bases at V and 8 bases at J, leaving 14 bases unmatched. The CDR3 totals 17 residues. The CDR3 coding sequence is TGTGCCAGCAGCACCGGACTAGCGGGTCCGGATATCGATGAGCAGTTCTTC. Residues: CASSTGLAGPDIDEQFF.

The V call is TRBV19, the J call TRBJ2-2, with 9 nucleotides matching TRBD1. The CDR3 extends over 15 amino acids. Germline loops: CDR1 LNHDA, CDR2 SQIVND (reference sequence). The junction had 8 bases not matched to a gene; V was cut back by 7 bases and J by 5 bases. The CDR3: CASTDRGRKTGELFF. CDR3 nucleotide sequence: TGTGCCAGTACCGACAGGGGGAGAAAAACCGGGGAGCTGTTTTTT.

The chain recombines TRBV29-1 with TRBJ2-3; a weak D match, TRBD1 (6 bases). The length of the CDR3 is 13 residues. Trimming took off 2 bases at V and 5 bases at J, with 11 bases between the two ends. CDR1 and CDR2 from the germline V gene are SQVTM and ANQGSEA. CDR3 coding DNA: TGCAGCGTTGAAAGGGGGATGGGAGATACGCAGTATTTT. It translates to CSVERGMGDTQYF.

The chain has TRBV29-1 and TRBJ1-4, with D tentatively TRBD1 (5 bases). Trimming took off 7 bases at V and 8 bases at J, with 17 bases between the two ends. The length of the CDR3 is 13 residues. Germline V gene sequence: CDR1 SQVTM, CDR2 ANQGSEA. The CDR3 reads CSAKEGSVEKLFF. CDR3 bases: TGCAGCGCCAAGGAGGGGAGCGTGGAAAAACTGTTTTTT.

The J gene is TRBJ2-1, the V gene TRBV5-6; 11 bases are shared with TRBD2. J lost 6 bases, V lost 3 bases, and 8 bases had no gene match. Looked up from germline, CDR1 is SGHDT and CDR2 is YYEEEE. The CDR3 contains 16 residues. The CDR3 region has the DNA TGTGCCAGCAGCTCCCGACTAGCGGGACTTAGCAATGAGCAGTTCTTC. This codes for CASSSRLAGLSNEQFF. The full variable domain, with the rest looked up from reference TRBV5-6 and TRBJ2-1, is DAGVTQSPTHLIKTRGQQVTLRCSPKSGHDTVSWYQQALGQGPQFIFQYYEEEERQRGNFPDRFSGHQFPNYSSELNVNALLLGDSALYLCASSSRLAGLSNEQFFGPGTRLTVL.

This clone was seen a single time. The rearrangement joins TRBV29-1 to TRBJ2-1; D is unclear. Germline loops: CDR1 SQVTM, CDR2 ANQGSEA. Trimming removed 4 bases from V and 7 bases from J, with 20 bases in between. The CDR3 contains 15 residues. CDR3 in amino acids: CSVVPLGAWGNEQFF. CDR3 in DNA: TGCAGCGTTGTACCCCTAGGAGCTTGGGGAAATGAGCAGTTCTTC.

V is TRBV5-1 and J is TRBJ1-5, with D uncertain. Germline values: CDR1 SGHRS, CDR2 YFSETQ. The CDR3 is 15 residues long. The V end was cut by 2 bases, the J end by 0 bases, with 9 bases between. The CDR3 spells CASSLDGFSNQPQHF. DNA of the CDR3: TGCGCCAGCAGCTTAGACGGTTTTAGCAATCAGCCCCAGCATTTT. Looking up the rest from reference TRBV5-1 and TRBJ1-5 gives the full variable domain: KAGVTQTPRYLIKTRGQQVTLSCSPISGHRSVSWYQQTPGQGLQFLFEYFSETQRNKGNFPGRFSGRQFSNSRSEMNVSTLELGDSALYLCASSLDGFSNQPQHFGDGTRLSIL.

The rearrangement uses TRBV9 and TRBJ1-2, with D maybe TRBD1 (6 bases). CDR1 SGDLS and CDR2 YYNGEE come from the germline V gene. V lost 4 bases and J 4 bases, leaving 14 bases between the germline ends. The CDR3 contains 14 residues. The DNA of the CDR3 is TGTGCCAGCAGCCCGGCAAGGGGGGGCTATGGCTACACCTTC. Translating gives CASSPARGGYGYTF. The full variable domain, its missing parts supplied by reference TRBV9 and TRBJ1-2, is DSGVTQTPKHLITATGQRVTLRCSPRSGDLSVYWYQQSLDQGLQFLIQYYNGEERAKGNILERFSAQQFPDLHSELNLSSLELGDSALYFCASSPARGGYGYTFGSGTRLTVV.

The CDR3 here is CASSQGWTGDGEQYF. Written as DNA, the CDR3 is TGCGCCAGCAGCCAAGGCTGGACAGGGGATGGAGAGCAGTACTTC. This sequence joins TRBV4-1 and TRBJ2-7; 9 bases align to TRBD1. Germline V lookup: CDR1 MGHRA, CDR2 YSYEKL. J gave up 7 bases and V 1 base, and 8 bases lay outside the gene matches. CDR3 size: 15 residues.

This clone showed up just a few times. The CDR3 protein is CASSNTRQATEAFF. The CDR3 DNA reads as TGTGCCAGCAGTAATACCCGACAGGCGACTGAAGCTTTCTTT. V gene TRBV28 combines with J gene TRBJ1-1, with D possibly TRBD1 on 6 matching bases. The V gene lost 5 bases and the J gene lost 5 bases, with 15 bases spanning the gap. This CDR3 comprises 14 residues. Germline CDR1 MDHEN, CDR2 SYDVKM. The variable domain in full, with the rest retrieved from reference TRBV28 and TRBJ1-1, is DVKVTQSSRYLVKRTGEKVFLECVQDMDHENMFWYRQDPGLGLRLIYFSYDVKMKEKGDIPEGYSVSREKKERFSLILESASTNQTSMYLCASSNTRQATEAFFGQGTRLTVV.

This clone was found once. J is TRBJ1-1 and V is TRBV19, with 9 bases that match TRBD1. This CDR3 has 16 amino acids. Per the germline V gene, CDR1 is LNHDA and CDR2 is SQIVND (reference sequence). Unmatched junction bases numbered 8, after V lost 5 bases and J lost 1 base. This CDR3 is CASSLIQGAGNTEAFF. The CDR3 nucleotides read TGTGCCAGTAGTCTAATACAGGGGGCAGGGAACACTGAAGCTTTCTTT. Supplemented by reference TRBV19 and TRBJ1-1, the full variable domain reads DGGITQSPKYLFRKEGQNVTLSCEQNLNHDAMYWYRQDPGQGLRLIYYSQIVNDFQKGDIAEGYSVSREKKESFPLTVTSAQKNPTAFYLCASSLIQGAGNTEAFFGQGTRLTVV.

The CDR3 sequence is CASSGGTGGRSGNTIYF. In DNA form, the CDR3 reads TGTGCCAGCAGTGGCGGGACAGGGGGACGCTCTGGAAACACCATATATTTT. This chain uses TRBV6-1 with TRBJ1-3, with 11 positions matching TRBD1. This CDR3 has 17 amino acids. The junction had 5 bases not matched to a gene; V was cut back by 4 bases and J by 0 bases. Germline CDR1 reads MNHNS; CDR2 reads SASEGT.

This chain connects TRBV19 to TRBJ2-3; 9 bases line up with TRBD1. The J segment lost 0 bases and the V segment lost 5 bases, leaving 6 bases of the junction unmatched. The germline CDR1 and CDR2 sequences are LNHDA and SQIVND (reference sequence). The CDR3 has 16 amino acids. The CDR3 bases are TGTGCCAGTAGTGTGTCGGGACAGGGAAGCACAGATACGCAGTATTTT. This gives the protein CASSVSGQGSTDTQYF.

For this clone: A much larger clone lies one base from this, so it may be a read error. V gene TRBV11-2 combines with J gene TRBJ1-1; a weak D match, TRBD1 (5 bases). The CDR3 is 13 residues long. Germline lookup yields CDR1 SGHAT and CDR2 FQNNGV. V lost 1 base and J lost 4, with 7 bases in between. Written as DNA, the CDR3 is TGTGCCAGCAGCTTAGGGGGGACCACTGAAGCTTTCTTT. It yields the protein CASSLGGTTEAFF.

The chain combines TRBV7-6 with TRBJ2-1, with TRBD2 matching over 9 bases. Germline lookup yields CDR1 SGHVS and CDR2 FNYEAQ. V shed 5 bases and J 6 bases; nucleotides not matched to a gene: 17. The CDR3 spans 18 residues. CDR3 sequence reads: CASSPGSGRGGGFNEQFF. The CDR3 DNA follows: TGTGCCAGCAGCCCCGGTAGCGGGAGAGGAGGTGGTTTCAATGAGCAGTTCTTC.

V is TRBV2 and J is TRBJ2-5; 12 nucleotides align to TRBD2. The germline V gene encodes CDR1 SNHLY and CDR2 FYNNEI. V lost 6 bases and J lost 2; bases outside the gene matches: 7. CDR3 length: 16 amino acids. In nucleotides, the CDR3 is TGTGCCAGCAGGGAGGGACTAGCGGGTAAACAAGAGACCCAGTACTTC. It encodes CASREGLAGKQETQYF.

V and J are TRBV15 and TRBJ1-5, with D tentatively TRBD1 (5 bases). The CDR3 is 16 residues long. V was clipped by 8 bases and J by 0 bases, with 17 bases between them. From germline, CDR1 is LNHNV and CDR2 YYDKDF (reference sequence). CDR3 coding DNA: TGTGCCACCGAGACAACCGGGGGATATAGCAATCAGCCCCAGCATTTT. It is translated as CATETTGGYSNQPQHF.

The chain is built from TRBV19 and TRBJ1-2; D is possibly TRBD1 (5 bases). V lost 5 bases and J lost 7, with 20 bases in between. CDR3 length equals 15 residues. From germline, CDR1 is LNHDA and CDR2 SQIVND (reference sequence). CDR3 DNA sequence: TGTGCCAGTAGTCTCCCAGGAGGGGATGTTTCTGGCTACACCTTC. This gives the protein CASSLPGGDVSGYTF.

This chain joins TRBV2 and TRBJ2-3; D is uncertain. The CDR3 consists of 13 residues. V was shortened by 6 bases and J by 4 bases, with 11 bases between the two germline ends. Per the germline V gene, CDR1 is SNHLY and CDR2 is FYNNEI. For the CDR3, the DNA is TGTGCCAGCAGGTGGGCAGCTCCAGATACGCAGTATTTT. This codes for CASRWAAPDTQYF.

The chain couples TRBV29-1 to TRBJ2-1; 13 bases are a match to TRBD2. Germline assignment: CDR1 SQVTM and CDR2 ANQGSEA. V lost 5 bases and J lost 1; bases outside the gene matches: 5. There are 16 residues in the CDR3. This CDR3 reads CSVTGLAGASYNEQFF. The CDR3 DNA is TGCAGCGTTACCGGACTAGCGGGGGCGTCCTACAATGAGCAGTTCTTC.

The V call is TRBV10-2, the J call TRBJ1-1; maybe TRBD1 (5 bases). The V end lost 7 bases, the J end lost 1 base, and 13 bases lay between the germline ends. Looked up from germline, CDR1 is WSHSY and CDR2 is SAAADI. This CDR3 has 14 residues. CDR3 coding DNA: TGCGCCAGCAATCAGGGAACGGAGAACACTGAAGCTTTCTTT. Its translation: CASNQGTENTEAFF.

On this clone itself: One end of the junction varies from germline; a read error may be responsible. The V and J genes are TRBV30 and TRBJ2-5; 8 bases are a match to TRBD2. This CDR3 has 15 amino acids. From germline, CDR1 is GTSNPN and CDR2 SVGIG (reference sequence). This CDR3 reads CAWSVAGGPQEAQYF. CDR3 nucleotides: TGTGCCTGGAGTGTGGCGGGAGGACCACAAGAGGCCCAGTACTTC.

The gene calls are TRBV6-5 and TRBJ2-2; 13 nucleotides agree with TRBD2. CDR1 MNHEY and CDR2 SVGAGI come from the germline V gene. The V and J ends lost 2 bases and 4 bases, in that order; junction bases with no gene match: 1. The CDR3 runs to 16 residues. CDR3 protein: CASSYRLAGGTGELFF. The CDR3 DNA reads TGTGCCAGCAGTTACCGACTAGCGGGGGGCACCGGGGAGCTGTTTTTT.

The V call is TRBV6-6, the J call TRBJ1-1; 9 nucleotides line up with TRBD1. The CDR3 runs to 16 residues. V trimming: 0 bases; J trimming: 6 bases; junction bases outside the gene matches: 8. Germline V gene data show CDR1 as MNHNY and CDR2 as SVGAGI (reference sequence). The CDR3 bases are TGTGCCAGCAGTTACTCGAGGGACAGGGTTTTATCTGAAGCTTTCTTT. As protein: CASSYSRDRVLSEAFF.

The chain joins TRBV4-2 to TRBJ2-5; D is perhaps TRBD1 (6 bases). The V gene's germline CDR1 is LGHNA and CDR2 YNFKEQ. Trimming removed 4 bases at V and 7 bases at J, with 19 bases between. CDR3 length: 15 residues. The CDR3 loop reads CASSLREAGEGTQYF. CDR3 coding DNA: TGTGCCAGCAGCCTCAGAGAGGCAGGGGAAGGGACCCAGTACTTC.

The chain uses TRBV11-1 and TRBJ2-7; 7 bases line up with TRBD1. The germline V gene encodes CDR1 SGHAT and CDR2 FQDESV (reference sequence). Germline trimming cut 5 bases from V and 3 bases from J; bases unmatched to any gene: 7. The CDR3 is made up of 14 amino acids. CDR3 sequence reads: CASSPHGQVYEQYF. DNA for the CDR3: TGTGCCAGCAGCCCCCATGGACAGGTCTACGAGCAGTACTTC. The variable domain in full, completed from reference TRBV11-1 and TRBJ2-7, reads EAEVAQSPRYKITEKSQAVAFWCDPISGHATLYWYRQILGQGPELLVQFQDESVVDDSQLPKDRFSAERLKGVDSTLKIQPAELGDSAMYLCASSPHGQVYEQYFGPGTRLTVT.

This clone appeared a few times. V is TRBV30 and J is TRBJ2-1; D possibly corresponds to TRBD2 (5 bases). CDR3 length equals 15 residues. V gave up 2 bases and J gave up 7 bases, with 18 bases separating them. Germline-derived CDR1 and CDR2 are GTSNPN and SVGIG (reference sequence). CDR3 sequence reads: CAWSNRGAHLNEQFF. Here the CDR3 DNA reads TGTGCCTGGAGTAACCGGGGAGCCCACCTGAATGAGCAGTTCTTC.

The chain joins TRBV7-9 to TRBJ1-5, with no clear D. V was pared by 1 base and J by 2 bases, with 9 bases between. The CDR3 has 15 amino acids. The germline V gene encodes CDR1 SEHNR and CDR2 FQNEAQ (reference sequence). The CDR3 spells CASSLGDYGNQPQHF. The CDR3 nucleotides are TGTGCCAGCAGCTTAGGAGATTATGGCAATCAGCCCCAGCATTTT. Full variable domain (remainder filled in from reference TRBV7-9 and TRBJ1-5): DTGVSQNPRHKITKRGQNVTFRCDPISEHNRLYWYRQTLGQGPEFLTYFQNEAQLEKSRLLSDRFSAERPKGSFSTLEIQRTEQGDSAMYLCASSLGDYGNQPQHFGDGTRLSIL.